The 24 T cell receptor beta chains below all came from one sample that was sequenced in a study of T cell responses to AZD1222 COVID-19 vaccine. The table came from immunoSEQ multiplex PCR; TCRdb's copy has only in-frame clones and leaves some out. The data hold 150,000 to 200,000 clones, with roughly 89% observed a single time. This specimen was peripheral blood, taken on day 0 of AZD1222 vaccination. Receptors originate from an adult in good health.

The V and J genes are TRBV28 and TRBJ2-1; D might be TRBD1 or TRBD2, each matching 5 bases. CDR1 MDHEN and CDR2 SYDVKM come from the germline V gene. Trimming stripped 10 bases from V and 5 bases from J, with 12 bases between. The CDR3 loop spans 12 amino acids. DNA for the CDR3: TGTGCCACCCGAGGGGACCACAATGAGCAGTTCTTC. This translates into CATRGDHNEQFF.

This chain connects TRBV2 to TRBJ1-2; D is perhaps TRBD1 (5 bases). Germline-derived CDR1 and CDR2 are SNHLY and FYNNEI. The CDR3 length is 14 residues. Between the trimmed V and J ends, which lost 5 bases and 3 bases, there was a span of 13 bases. Here the CDR3 DNA reads TGTGCCAGCAGTATTACCGGGGGGGACTATGGCTACACCTTC. This gives the protein CASSITGGDYGYTF.

V and J are TRBV12-3 or TRBV12-4 and TRBJ1-1; D call uncertain. This CDR3 contains 12 residues. V lost 2 bases, J lost 10 bases, and 11 bases lay in between. The CDR3 protein is CASSLRVSGAFF. The CDR3 DNA reads TGTGCCAGCAGTTTACGGGTCTCTGGAGCTTTCTTT.

V usage is TRBV5-1 and J usage is TRBJ2-5; TRBD2 matches at 12 bases. Germline lookup yields CDR1 SGHRS and CDR2 YFSETQ. Unmatched junction bases numbered 8, after V lost 0 bases and J lost 5 bases. The CDR3 spans 17 residues. The CDR3 region is CASSLDPSGGVLETQYF. CDR3 DNA: TGCGCCAGCAGCTTGGATCCTAGCGGGGGGGTACTTGAGACCCAGTACTTC.

A single count supports this clone. The DNA of the CDR3 is TGTGCCAGCAGCTCTGCGCCCGCTGGAGCTTTCTTT. Residues: CASSSAPAGAFF. V is TRBV5-6 and J is TRBJ1-1, with D uncertain. With 3 bases removed from V and 10 bases from J, the gap between germline ends came to 13 bases. The CDR3 is made up of 12 amino acids. Germline loops: CDR1 SGHDT, CDR2 YYEEEE.

The chain recombines TRBV7-6 with TRBJ2-3; 10 positions match TRBD2. V lost 5 bases and J lost 2; bases outside the gene matches: 7. This CDR3 has 16 amino acids. Germline V gene lookup returns CDR1 SGHVS and CDR2 FNYEAQ. This CDR3 reads CASSHAGTSDTDTQYF. CDR3 DNA sequence: TGTGCCAGCAGCCACGCCGGGACTAGCGACACAGATACGCAGTATTTT.

This sequence joins TRBV5-5 and TRBJ2-1; 10 bases match TRBD2. The CDR3 loop spans 17 amino acids. Germline values: CDR1 SGHKS, CDR2 YYEKEE (reference sequence). V gave up 5 bases and J gave up 4 bases; unmatched junction bases: 12. The DNA of the CDR3 is TGTGCCAGCAGATTCAGCGGGAGGGCCGTTTTATACAATGAGCAGTTCTTC. Protein sequence: CASRFSGRAVLYNEQFF.

This chain links TRBV6-2 or TRBV6-3 with TRBJ2-7; 7 positions match TRBD1. CDR1 and CDR2 (germline): MNHEY, SVGEGT. The J segment lost 12 bases and the V segment lost 5 bases, leaving 13 bases of the junction unmatched. The CDR3 has 13 residues. The CDR3 nucleotides are TGTGCCAGCAGTCAGGACAGGTTCCCCTCCCGGTACGTC. It yields the protein CASSQDRFPSRYV.

This chain joins TRBV7-3 and TRBJ2-2; D possibly corresponds to TRBD2 (5 bases). Germline V gene lookup returns CDR1 SGHTA and CDR2 FQGTGA. The V end was cut by 1 base, the J end by 3 bases, with 15 bases between. The CDR3 spans 17 residues. The CDR3 is CASSLKPRVRDTGELFF. In nucleotides, the CDR3 is TGTGCCAGCAGCTTAAAACCGAGGGTTAGGGACACCGGGGAGCTGTTTTTT.

Only one count was recorded for this clone. The chain combines TRBV24-1 with TRBJ1-2, with 10 bases aligning to TRBD1. After removal of 3 bases from V and 8 bases from J, the junction contained 11 bases not matched to a gene. Germline CDR1 and CDR2: KGHDR and SFDVKD. The CDR3 sequence is 16 residues long. DNA of the CDR3: TGTGCCACCAGTGATCCCAGACAGGGGGCGAACCGGGGCTACACCTTC. This codes for CATSDPRQGANRGYTF.

The rearrangement links TRBV7-3 to TRBJ2-1, with TRBD1 matching 9 bases. Germline CDR1 is SGHTA and CDR2 is FQGTGA. Trimming at V came to 3 bases and at J to 14 bases, leaving 8 bases not matched to a gene. The CDR3 contains 13 residues. CDR3 sequence (DNA): TGTGCCAGCAGCTTGACTAGGACAGGGGAAGAGTTCTTC. Translation gives CASSLTRTGEEFF. Combining the CDR3 with reference TRBV7-3 and TRBJ2-1 gives the whole variable domain GAGVSQTPSNKVTEKGKYVELRCDPISGHTALYWYRQSLGQGPEFLIYFQGTGAADDSGLPNDRFFAVRPEGSVSTLKIQRTERGDSAVYLCASSLTRTGEEFFGPGTRLTVL.

The chain combines TRBV7-8 with TRBJ1-6; TRBD1 might be the D (5 bases). V shed 1 base and J shed 2 bases, with 12 bases lying between them. The CDR3 sequence is 17 residues long. Germline V gene lookup returns CDR1 SGHVS and CDR2 FQNEAQ. CDR3 sequence: CASSLGTLGAYNSPLHF. The DNA of the CDR3 is TGTGCCAGCAGCTTAGGGACATTGGGCGCCTATAATTCACCCCTCCACTTT.

The chain employs TRBV28 and TRBJ2-1, with D unclear. Per the germline V gene, CDR1 is MDHEN and CDR2 is SYDVKM. V lost 7 bases to trimming and J lost 3 bases, with 7 bases between them. The CDR3 sequence is 12 residues long. The CDR3: CASINGYNEQFF. The DNA for the CDR3 is TGTGCCAGCATCAACGGCTACAATGAGCAGTTCTTC.

The chain couples TRBV11-3 to TRBJ2-7, with D possibly being TRBD1 (5 bases). The V gene lost 6 bases and the J gene lost 7 bases, with 16 bases spanning the gap. The CDR3 loop spans 13 amino acids. Germline loops: CDR1 SGHNT, CDR2 YENEEA. Here the CDR3 DNA reads TGTGCCAGCAGTCAACCAGGGTCAGGTGAGCAGTACTTC. It is translated as CASSQPGSGEQYF.

The V gene is TRBV6-2 or TRBV6-3, the J gene TRBJ1-6; D is perhaps TRBD1 (6 bases). Germline CDR1 is MNHEY and CDR2 is SVGEGT. The V and J ends lost 5 bases and 0 bases respectively, with 11 bases between them. The CDR3 extends over 16 amino acids. For the CDR3, the DNA is TGTGCCAGCAGTCACGACAGGAGCTCCTATAATTCACCCCTCCACTTT. Amino acid sequence: CASSHDRSSYNSPLHF.

The CDR3: CASSDSGRGNSPLHF. For the CDR3, the DNA is TGTGCCAGCAGTGACAGCGGCCGGGGGAATTCACCCCTCCACTTT. V usage is TRBV6-1 and J usage is TRBJ1-6; maybe TRBD1 (5 bases). CDR1 is MNHNS and CDR2 is SASEGT in the germline V gene. With 3 bases removed from V and 7 bases from J, the gap between germline ends came to 13 bases. The CDR3 is 15 residues long.

The chain couples TRBV28 to TRBJ2-3; a possible D gene is TRBD2 (6 bases). V was cut by 4 bases and J by 6 bases, with 17 bases left in between. CDR3 length: 15 residues. Germline V CDR1 and CDR2: MDHEN, SYDVKM. CDR3 residues: CASSSHGGRGDTQYF. CDR3 DNA: TGTGCCAGCAGTTCCCACGGGGGACGGGGGGATACGCAGTATTTT.

The chain's CDR3 is CAWSGGPNRGYEQYF. CDR3 DNA: TGTGCCTGGAGTGGGGGGCCGAACAGGGGGTACGAGCAGTACTTC. The chain uses TRBV30 and TRBJ2-7; TRBD1 aligns across 8 bases. This CDR3 is built from 15 residues. From germline, CDR1 is GTSNPN and CDR2 SVGIG (reference sequence). Trimming took 1 base from V and 4 from J; bases not matched to a gene: 9.

V is TRBV11-3 and J is TRBJ2-1; the D is unclear. V was trimmed by 1 base and J by 6 bases, leaving 7 bases between them. Germline CDR1 and CDR2: SGHNT and YENEEA. The length of the CDR3 is 13 residues. Here the CDR3 reads CASSLGSLNEQFF. CDR3 bases: TGTGCCAGCAGCTTAGGTTCCCTCAATGAGCAGTTCTTC.

The J gene is TRBJ1-1, the V gene TRBV10-3; D possibly corresponds to TRBD1 (6 bases). The CDR3 contains 14 residues. Trimming stripped 2 bases from V and 1 base from J, with 8 bases between. The germline gives CDR1 ENHRY, CDR2 SYGVKD. CDR3 amino acids: CAISEDRWNTEAFF. Written as DNA, the CDR3 is TGTGCCATCAGTGAGGACAGGTGGAACACTGAAGCTTTCTTT.

The rearrangement links TRBV5-1 to TRBJ2-5, with 11 bases aligning to TRBD2. CDR3 length equals 15 residues. CDR1 is SGHRS and CDR2 is YFSETQ in the germline V gene. The ends lost 3 bases at V and 1 base at J; junction bases unmatched: 2. The CDR3 region is CASSSGLAVQETQYF. The CDR3 nucleotides are TGCGCCAGCAGCTCGGGACTAGCGGTCCAAGAGACCCAGTACTTC.

V and J are TRBV5-1 and TRBJ2-1; D possibly uses TRBD1 or TRBD2 (5 bases each). Germline-derived CDR1 and CDR2 are SGHRS and YFSETQ. V shed 4 bases and J shed 5 bases, with 13 bases lying between them. CDR3 length equals 14 residues. The CDR3: CASSIGTGHNEQFF. The CDR3 DNA sequence: TGCGCCAGCAGCATCGGGACGGGGCACAATGAGCAGTTCTTC.

V and J are TRBV24-1 and TRBJ2-7, with 9 bases fitting TRBD1. Germline CDR1 KGHDR, CDR2 SFDVKD. The CDR3 is made up of 16 amino acids. V was pared by 0 bases and J by 5 bases, with 7 bases of the junction left unmatched. The CDR3 nucleotides read TGTGCCACCAGTGATTTGCGGGAACAGGGGGCGAACGAGCAGTACTTC. As protein: CATSDLREQGANEQYF.

This clone was seen a single time. This chain links TRBV27 with TRBJ2-5, with TRBD2 matching 15 bases. Germline V gene lookup returns CDR1 MNHEY and CDR2 SMNVEV (reference sequence). CDR3 length: 16 residues. The trim removed 4 bases at V and 5 bases at J, leaving 5 bases unmatched. The CDR3 sequence is CASSSGLAGGHETQYF. CDR3 coding DNA: TGTGCCAGCAGTTCAGGACTAGCGGGGGGGCATGAGACCCAGTACTTC.